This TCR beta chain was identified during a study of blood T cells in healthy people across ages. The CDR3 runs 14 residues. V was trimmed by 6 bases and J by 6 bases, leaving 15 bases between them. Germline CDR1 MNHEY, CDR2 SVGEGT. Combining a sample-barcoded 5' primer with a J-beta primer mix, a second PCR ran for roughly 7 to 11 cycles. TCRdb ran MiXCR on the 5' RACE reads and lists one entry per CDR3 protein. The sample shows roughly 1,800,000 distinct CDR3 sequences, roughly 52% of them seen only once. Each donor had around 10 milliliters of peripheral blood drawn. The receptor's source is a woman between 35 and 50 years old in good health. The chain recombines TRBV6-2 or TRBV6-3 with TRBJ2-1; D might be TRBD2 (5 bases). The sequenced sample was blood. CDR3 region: CASRGQREGNEQFF. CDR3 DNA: TGTGCCAGCAGGGGTCAGCGAGAGGGCAATGAGCAGTTCTTC.